This T cell receptor (beta chain) came from a study of radiation and T cells in renal cell carcinoma. Data came from immunoSEQ multiplex PCR; TCRdb stores just in-frame clones and leaves some out. The sample yields around 81,000 clones, around four fifths seen once. V lost 3 bases and J lost 6; bases outside the gene matches: 6. From germline, CDR1 is SGHRS and CDR2 YFSETQ. The CDR3 sequence is 14 residues long. Time point in this sample: blood 4 weeks post-SBRT, at nephrectomy. Described treatment: 15 Gy SBRT to primary tumor, nephrectomy 4 weeks later. The clonotype comes from a man aged 45 to 65 with renal cell carcinoma. The rearrangement links TRBV5-1 to TRBJ2-3, with TRBD1 identical over 8 bases. The source was blood, collected from a patient whose treatment included radiotherapy and nephrectomy. The CDR3 coding sequence is TGCGCCAGCAGCTCGGACAGGGCTGGGGATACGCAGTATTTT. Protein sequence: CASSSDRAGDTQYF.